The source of this TCR beta chain is a study of naive and memory T cell subsets. Study conclusions and caveats: Clonotypes are single alpha or beta chains, not paired receptors.

The beta constant-region primer was an equimolar mix of two oligonucleotides covering TRBC1 and TRBC2. A 12-nucleotide UMI and the SP2 primer were added to the cDNA 3' end by oligonucleotide ligation. A single record per CDR3 protein comes from TCRdb applying MiXCR to the UMI-ligation and nested PCR reads. The sample consists of around 40,000 distinct CDR3 sequences, approximately 12% of them appearing once. Overnight CMV lysate stimulation of fresh PBMCs defined donor CMV status by CD4+ IFNgamma. Sorting gates: effector memory CD45RA-CD27-, EMRA CD45RA+CD27-. This clonotype is categorized as medium-sized. Its antigen remains unknown. The J segment lost 6 bases and the V segment lost 5 bases, leaving 7 bases of the junction unmatched. Germline V lookup: CDR1 LNHDA, CDR2 SQIVND (reference sequence). The CDR3 has 15 residues.

The rearrangement joins TRBV19 to TRBJ1-5; the match to TRBD1 covers 10 bases. The sequenced material came from effector memory CD4+ T cells from blood. Subset of the sample: effector memory, CD45RA- CD27-. The receptor's source is a human donor in good health. The chain's CDR3 is CASSLDWTGGQPQHF. CDR3 in DNA: TGTGCCAGTAGTCTGGACTGGACAGGGGGTCAGCCCCAGCATTTT.